This TCR beta chain was sequenced in a study of siplizumab effects on memory and regulatory T cells. CDR1 is MNHEY, CDR2 SMNVEV, per germline (reference sequence). J was trimmed by 0 bases and V by 10 bases; bases with no gene match: 13. This CDR3 has 17 amino acids. TCRdb keeps only in-frame clones here, not all; method: immunoSEQ multiplex PCR. The data show 99,000 or so clones, with about 93% seen just once and 0.32% held by the top ten. This receptor was obtained from a human donor in good health. Sequencing was carried out using CD4+ T cells sorted from blood. J is TRBJ1-5 and V is TRBV27; 9 bases are shared with TRBD1. The CDR3 DNA is TGTGCCACCCATCCGGGACAGGGACTTAATAGCAATCAGCCCCAGCATTTT. The encoded protein is CATHPGQGLNSNQPQHF.